Listed below are T cell receptor beta chains from one sample, sequenced in a study of blood T cell repertoires in COVID-19. The assay was immunoSEQ multiplex PCR, and TCRdb's table has in-frame clones only and misses some. This table holds a few hundred thousand clones, approximately 89% found once. Sequencing was performed on peripheral blood. Every receptor here comes from an older woman with acute or convalescent COVID-19. CDR3s include the opening cysteine and the closing phenylalanine or tryptophan. D genes are given only for firm matches. Some rows have no size entry. The others give once, few or many, or a class for an expanded clone.

>.|.|TRBV7-8|TRBJ1-5
TGTGCCAGCAGCTTAGACGGGGAGTATAGCAATCAGCCCCAGCATTTT
CASSLDGEYSNQPQHF
>.|.|TRBV2|TRBJ2-7
TGTGCCAGCAGTGAACTACCTTCCTACGAGCAGTACTTC
CASSELPSYEQYF
>.|once|TRBV4-2|TRBJ2-1
TGTGCCAGCAGCCAAGAAGGAACGGGAGCTTTTGCGAATGAGCAGTTCTTC
CASSQEGTGAFANEQFF
>TRBD2|.|TRBV2|TRBJ2-1
TGTGCCAGCAGTGATAGGACTAGCGATTACAATGAGCAGTTCTTC
CASSDRTSDYNEQFF
>.|once|TRBV2|TRBJ1-5
TGTGCCAGCACCGAGCAGGGGACCTATCAGCCCCAGCATTTT
CASTEQGTYQPQHF
>TRBD2|once|TRBV27|TRBJ2-5
TGTGCCAGCCACTCGGGGGGGCTAGCGGGAGTAGAGACCCAGTACTTC
CASHSGGLAGVETQYF
>.|.|TRBV6-6|TRBJ1-1
TGTGCCAGCAGCCAAAGGGGAAACACTGAAGCTTTCTTT
CASSQRGNTEAFF
>TRBD1|.|TRBV3-1/TRBV3-2|TRBJ1-6
TGTGCCAGCAGCCCCGGACAGGCGACGAATTCACCCCTCCACTTT
CASSPGQATNSPLHF
>TRBD1|.|TRBV27|TRBJ1-2
TGTGCCAGCAGGGACCGTTGGGACAGGGGGGGCTACACCTTC
CASRDRWDRGGYTF
>.|.|TRBV6-5|TRBJ1-1
TGTGCCAGCAGACTGCCAGGGTTTCTGAACACTGAAGCTTTCTTT
CASRLPGFLNTEAFF
>.|.|TRBV6-2/TRBV6-3|TRBJ2-5
TGTGCCAGCAGTTACTCAGGGGTGGTTGGGGAGACCCAGTACTTC
CASSYSGVVGETQYF
>.|.|TRBV19|TRBJ2-1
TGTGCCAGTAGTATTTCAGGGGTAATTAATGAGCAGTTCTTC
CASSISGVINEQFF
>TRBD1|.|TRBV3-1/TRBV3-2|TRBJ1-5
TGTGCCAGCAGCCAGGGCCCGGGACAGGCTTATCAGCCCCAGCATTTT
CASSQGPGQAYQPQHF
>TRBD2|.|TRBV4-3|TRBJ2-7
TGCGCCAGCAGCCAAGATCATGCTAGCGGGGACGAGCAGTACTTC
CASSQDHASGDEQYF
>.|.|TRBV6-2/TRBV6-3|TRBJ2-7
TGTGCCAGCAGTCAAGGGCTAGCCAACGAGCAGTACTTC
CASSQGLANEQYF
>TRBD2|.|TRBV27|TRBJ2-3
TGTGCCACTCTTTCTAGCGGGAGGGTGACAGATACGCAGTATTTT
CATLSSGRVTDTQYF
>.|.|TRBV3-1/TRBV3-2|TRBJ2-7
TGTGCCAGCAGCCAAGGGCTGGTAGGGAGAGAGCAGTACTTC
CASSQGLVGREQYF
>TRBD1|.|TRBV28|TRBJ1-5
TGTGCCAGCAGCACCGTGGAGGGACAGGGGAATCAGCCCCAGCATTTT
CASSTVEGQGNQPQHF
>.|few|TRBV27|TRBJ1-4
TGTGCCATTGGGCCAGGGGTTAATGAAAAACTGTTTTTT
CAIGPGVNEKLFF
>TRBD1|once|TRBV7-2|TRBJ2-7
TGTGCCAGCAGCTCCGGGACAGGGATGTTGGAAGAGCAGTACTTC
CASSSGTGMLEEQYF
>TRBD1|.|TRBV2|TRBJ2-5
TGTGCCAGCACCAGGGGGATTCAAGAGACCCAGTACTTC
CASTRGIQETQYF
>.|.|TRBV9|TRBJ1-1
TGTGCCAGCAGCGTCCTAACGTCGAACACTGAAGCTTTCTTT
CASSVLTSNTEAFF
>.|.|TRBV12-3/TRBV12-4|TRBJ2-1
TGTGCCAGCAATCTTTACAGCAACGAGCAGTTCTTC
CASNLYSNEQFF
>TRBD1|.|TRBV6-5|TRBJ1-2
TGTGCCAGCAGCCCAGCCCAGGGGGCGCAGGGCTACACCTTC
CASSPAQGAQGYTF
>.|.|TRBV2|TRBJ1-1
TGTGCCAGCAGTGAATCGCCCGGGTCCGGCACTGAAGCTTTCTTT
CASSESPGSGTEAFF
>.|.|TRBV7-6|TRBJ2-1
TGTGCCAGCAGCTTTCGCGGGCCGCGGGATTCAGCTGAGCAGTTCTTC
CASSFRGPRDSAEQFF
>.|.|TRBV28|TRBJ2-3
TGTGCCAGCAGTGGGCAGCCATTCACAGATACGCAGTATTTT
CASSGQPFTDTQYF
>TRBD2|.|TRBV19|TRBJ2-1
TGTGCCAGTACCCGACTAGCGGGCAGCTCCTACAATGAGCAGTTCTTC
CASTRLAGSSYNEQFF
>TRBD2|.|TRBV7-6|TRBJ2-7
TGTGCCAGCAGCTTAGCGGATAGCGGGAGCGTCGAGCAGTACTTC
CASSLADSGSVEQYF
>.|.|TRBV5-4|TRBJ2-5
TGTGCCAGCAGCCCACCCCGGCGGGGGCGGGAAGAGACCCAGTACTTC
CASSPPRRGREETQYF
>.|.|TRBV29-1|TRBJ2-1
TGCAGCGTTGGACACGACACAAACAATGAGCAGTTCTTC
CSVGHDTNNEQFF
>.|.|TRBV7-9|TRBJ1-1
TGTGCCAGCAGTCCTGCGGGGGCCATGGACACTGAAGCTTTCTTT
CASSPAGAMDTEAFF
>.|.|TRBV18|TRBJ2-7
TGTGCCAGCTCACCACACGAGGGCTACGAGCAGTACTTC
CASSPHEGYEQYF
>TRBD1|.|TRBV5-1|TRBJ1-5
TGCGCCAGCAGCTTGGGACAGGGGGGTCAGCCCCAGCATTTT
CASSLGQGGQPQHF
>TRBD1|.|TRBV7-9|TRBJ1-2
TGTGCCAGCAGCTTAGTGGGGACAGGGTCCTCCCTTGGCTACACCTTC
CASSLVGTGSSLGYTF
>TRBD1|.|TRBV27|TRBJ2-7
TGTGCCAGCAGTGGTGAGGGACAGGGGTCCTACGAGCAGTACTTC
CASSGEGQGSYEQYF
>TRBD1|.|TRBV10-3|TRBJ2-7
TGTGCCATCTCTGGGGGACAGGGGGCCTCCTACGAGCAGTACTTC
CAISGGQGASYEQYF
>.|.|TRBV7-3|TRBJ2-5
TGTGCCAGCAGCTTACTGGCGGGGATTAGAGAGACCCAGTACTTC
CASSLLAGIRETQYF
>TRBD1|.|TRBV2|TRBJ1-6
TGTGCCAGCATACCAGGGGGTGGGTATTCACCCCTCCACTTT
CASIPGGGYSPLHF
>.|.|TRBV2|TRBJ1-5
TGTGCCAGCGGCAACAGGGAGAGCAATCAGCCCCAGCATTTT
CASGNRESNQPQHF
>TRBD1|once|TRBV6-5|TRBJ1-5
TGTGCCAGCAGCCCCGAGGGACAGGCAAATCAGCCCCAGCATTTT
CASSPEGQANQPQHF
>TRBD2|few|TRBV7-3|TRBJ2-1
TGTGCCAGCAGCTTACGGCCGGCTCTAGCGGGAGATAACAATGAGCAGTTCTTC
CASSLRPALAGDNNEQFF